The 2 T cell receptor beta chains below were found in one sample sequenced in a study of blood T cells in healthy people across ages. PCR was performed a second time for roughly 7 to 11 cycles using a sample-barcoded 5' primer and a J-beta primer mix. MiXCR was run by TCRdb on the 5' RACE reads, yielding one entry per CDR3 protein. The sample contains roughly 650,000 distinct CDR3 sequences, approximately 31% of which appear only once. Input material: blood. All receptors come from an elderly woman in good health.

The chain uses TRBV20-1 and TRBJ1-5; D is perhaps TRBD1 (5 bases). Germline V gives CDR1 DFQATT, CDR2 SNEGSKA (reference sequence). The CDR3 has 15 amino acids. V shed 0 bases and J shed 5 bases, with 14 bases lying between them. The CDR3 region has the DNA TGCAGTGCTAGAGATTATTATGGGGGGGATCAGCCCCAGCATTTT. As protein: CSARDYYGGDQPQHF.

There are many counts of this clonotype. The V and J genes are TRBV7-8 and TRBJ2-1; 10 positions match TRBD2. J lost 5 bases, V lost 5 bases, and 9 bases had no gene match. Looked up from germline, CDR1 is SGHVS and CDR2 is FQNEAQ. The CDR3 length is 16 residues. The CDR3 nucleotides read TGTGCCAGCAGCAAAAGCGGGGGGGCCGGTAACAATGAGCAGTTCTTC. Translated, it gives CASSKSGGAGNNEQFF. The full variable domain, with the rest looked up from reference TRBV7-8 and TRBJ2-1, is GAGVSQSPRYKVAKRGQDVALRCDPISGHVSLFWYQQALGQGPEFLTYFQNEAQLDKSGLPSDRFFAERPEGSVSTLKIQRTQQEDSAVYLCASSKSGGAGNNEQFFGPGTRLTVL.